This TCR beta chain was sequenced during a study of blood T cell repertoires in COVID-19. The overall study: Collection of acute and convalescent COVID-19 samples took place in the United States, Italy and Spain. Sources were T cells, B-cell-depleted T cells, or PBMCs; the material itself was cDNA or gDNA.

Under the authors' procedure: By means of reference gene primer amplification, nucleated cell counts were estimated. Profiled with immunoSEQ multiplex PCR; TCRdb holds only in-frame clones, not every one. The D gene and trimming were derived from the DNA, and the V and J assignments and clone size from that table. The top ten clones hold 3% to 4% of a sample with roughly 260,000 clones, around 90% of them seen once. CDR1 SGHTA and CDR2 FQGNSA come from the germline V gene. CDR3 length: 16 residues. Between the trimmed V and J ends, which lost 2 bases and 7 bases, there was a span of 18 bases. The material sequenced was peripheral blood. The clonotype originates from a woman between 35 and 50 years old with acute or convalescent COVID-19. The gene calls are TRBV7-2 and TRBJ1-3; a weak D match, TRBD1 (5 bases). This chain's CDR3 is CASSLSGGTARNTIYF. CDR3 nucleotide sequence: TGTGCCAGCAGCTTATCCGGGGGTACGGCTCGTAACACCATATATTTT.